This T cell receptor beta chain was recorded in a study of T cells in Graves' hyperthyroidism and ophthalmopathy. The germline V gene encodes CDR1 SGHTA and CDR2 FQGNSA. Trimming stripped 1 base from V and 8 bases from J, with 13 bases between. The CDR3 is 14 residues long. This clonotype was counted many times. Amplified TCR beta CDR3 regions derived from RNA transcripts. The study used the HTBI primer set for a first-round RT-PCR of the TCR CDR3. TCRdb recomputed calls from the multiplex PCR reads with MiXCR, one row per CDR3 protein. Of more than 500,000 distinct CDR3 sequences in the sample, about 14% are singletons; the top ten hold approximately 14%. Orbital computed tomography and thyroid ultrasound, together with serum TRAb and thyroxine and clinical symptoms, were used for diagnoses.

Material: blood. The receptor's source is a middle-aged woman with Graves' hyperthyroidism. The V gene is TRBV7-2, the J gene TRBJ2-3; D assignment may be TRBD1 or TRBD2 (5 bases each). CDR3 nucleotide sequence: TGTGCCAGCAGCTTAGAGTCAGGGAGTCGTACGCAGTATTTT. It yields the protein CASSLESGSRTQYF. Drawing the rest from reference TRBV7-2 and TRBJ2-3, the complete variable domain is GAGVSQSPSNKVTEKGKDVELRCDPISGHTALYWYRQSLGQGLEFLIYFQGNSAPDKSGLPSDRFSAERTGGSVSTLTIQRTQQEDSAVYLCASSLESGSRTQYFGPGTRLTVL.